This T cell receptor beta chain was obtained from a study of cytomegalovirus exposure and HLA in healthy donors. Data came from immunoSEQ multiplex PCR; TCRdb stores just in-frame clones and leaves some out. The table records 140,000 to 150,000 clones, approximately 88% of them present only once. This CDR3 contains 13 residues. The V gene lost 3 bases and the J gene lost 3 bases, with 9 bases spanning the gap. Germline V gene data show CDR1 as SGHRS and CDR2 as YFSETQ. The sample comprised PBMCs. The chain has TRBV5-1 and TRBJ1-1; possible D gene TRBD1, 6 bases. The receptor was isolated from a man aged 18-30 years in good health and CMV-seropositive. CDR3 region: CASSSGQYTEAFF. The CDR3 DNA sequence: TGCGCCAGCAGCTCCGGACAGTACACTGAAGCTTTCTTT.